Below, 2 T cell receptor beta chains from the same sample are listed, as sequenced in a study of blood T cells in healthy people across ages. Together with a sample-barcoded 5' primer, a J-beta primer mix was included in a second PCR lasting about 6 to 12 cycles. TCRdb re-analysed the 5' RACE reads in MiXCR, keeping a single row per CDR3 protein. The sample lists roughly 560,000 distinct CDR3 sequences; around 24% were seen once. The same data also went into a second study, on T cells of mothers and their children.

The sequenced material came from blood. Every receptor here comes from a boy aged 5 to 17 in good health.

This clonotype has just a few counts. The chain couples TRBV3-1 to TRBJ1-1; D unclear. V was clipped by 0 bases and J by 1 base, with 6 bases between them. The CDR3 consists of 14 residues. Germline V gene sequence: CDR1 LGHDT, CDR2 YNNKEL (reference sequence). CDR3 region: CASSQDGPNTEAFF. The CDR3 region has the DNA TGTGCCAGCAGCCAAGACGGCCCGAACACTGAAGCTTTCTTT.

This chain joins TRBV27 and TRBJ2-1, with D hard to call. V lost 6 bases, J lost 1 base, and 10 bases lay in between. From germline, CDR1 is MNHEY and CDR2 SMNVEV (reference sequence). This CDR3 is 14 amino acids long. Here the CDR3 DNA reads TGTGCCAGCAGCCAATTCCTTTCCTACAATGAGCAGTTCTTC. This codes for CASSQFLSYNEQFF.